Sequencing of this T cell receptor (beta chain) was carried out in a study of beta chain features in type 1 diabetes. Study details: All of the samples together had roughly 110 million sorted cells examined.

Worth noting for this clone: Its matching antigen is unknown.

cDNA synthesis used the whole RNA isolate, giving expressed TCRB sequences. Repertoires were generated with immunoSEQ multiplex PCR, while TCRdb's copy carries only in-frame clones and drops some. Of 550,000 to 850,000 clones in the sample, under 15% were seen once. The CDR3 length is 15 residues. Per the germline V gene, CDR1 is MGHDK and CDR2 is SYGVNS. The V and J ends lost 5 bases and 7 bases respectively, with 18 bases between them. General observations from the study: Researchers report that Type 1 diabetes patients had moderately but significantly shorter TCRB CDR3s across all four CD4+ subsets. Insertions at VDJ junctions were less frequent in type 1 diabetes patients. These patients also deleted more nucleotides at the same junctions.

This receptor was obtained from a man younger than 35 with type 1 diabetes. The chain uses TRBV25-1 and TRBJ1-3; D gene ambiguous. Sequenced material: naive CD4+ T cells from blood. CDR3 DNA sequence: TGTGCCAGCAGTCCCTGGGAGGACTTATTGAACACCATATATTTT. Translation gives CASSPWEDLLNTIYF.